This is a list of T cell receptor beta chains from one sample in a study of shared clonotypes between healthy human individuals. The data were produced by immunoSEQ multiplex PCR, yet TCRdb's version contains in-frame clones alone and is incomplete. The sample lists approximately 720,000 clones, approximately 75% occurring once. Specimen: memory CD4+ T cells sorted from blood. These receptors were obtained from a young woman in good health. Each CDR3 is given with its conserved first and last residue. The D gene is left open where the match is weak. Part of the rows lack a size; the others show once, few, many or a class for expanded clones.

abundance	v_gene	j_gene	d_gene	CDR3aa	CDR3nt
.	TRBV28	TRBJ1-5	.	CASSPVIGLENQPQHF	TGTGCCAGCAGCCCCGTCATCGGTTTAGAGAATCAGCCCCAGCATTTT
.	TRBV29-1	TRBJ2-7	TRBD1	CSVQPTGATPYEQYF	TGCAGCGTTCAACCGACAGGGGCGACTCCCTACGAGCAGTACTTC
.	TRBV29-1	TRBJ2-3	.	CSALGPMRGVTDTQYF	TGCAGCGCCCTTGGGCCTATGAGGGGGGTGACAGATACGCAGTATTTT
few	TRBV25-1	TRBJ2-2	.	CASGTFGTGELFF	TGTGCCAGCGGTACGTTTGGGACCGGGGAGCTGTTTTTT
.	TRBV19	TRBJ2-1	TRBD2	CASKASGRSGDEQFF	TGTGCCAGTAAGGCTAGCGGGAGGTCGGGCGATGAGCAGTTCTTC
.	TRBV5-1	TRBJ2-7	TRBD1	CASSWGTGGGEQYF	TGCGCCAGCAGCTGGGGGACAGGGGGCGGCGAGCAGTACTTC
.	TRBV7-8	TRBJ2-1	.	CASSPGVVSSYNEQFF	TGTGCCAGCAGCCCCGGGGTAGTCTCCTCCTACAATGAGCAGTTCTTC
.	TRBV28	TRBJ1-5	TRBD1	CATRLVEGAMNQPQHF	TGTGCCACCCGATTAGTTGAGGGGGCCATGAATCAGCCCCAGCATTTT
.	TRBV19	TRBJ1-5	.	CASSIDQERQPQHF	TGTGCCAGTAGTATAGATCAGGAACGGCAGCCCCAGCATTTT
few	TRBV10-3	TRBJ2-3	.	CAIRTTVTDTQYF	TGTGCCATCCGGACGACGGTGACAGATACGCAGTATTTT
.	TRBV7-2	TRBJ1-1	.	CASSSPLGGGNTEAFF	TGTGCCAGCAGCTCCCCTCTGGGGGGCGGGAACACTGAAGCTTTCTTT
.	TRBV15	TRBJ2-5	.	CATSPRDRGETQYF	TGTGCCACCAGCCCGCGGGACCGGGGAGAGACCCAGTACTTC
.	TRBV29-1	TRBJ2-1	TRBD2	CSVAGLAGYNEQFF	TGCAGCGTTGCAGGACTAGCGGGGTACAATGAGCAGTTCTTC
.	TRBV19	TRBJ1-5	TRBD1	CASRLGGRGNQPQHF	TGTGCCAGTAGACTAGGGGGCCGGGGCAATCAGCCCCAGCATTTT
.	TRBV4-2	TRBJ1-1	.	CASSQDRGRHAFF	TGTGCCAGCAGCCAAGATCGGGGGCGCCATGCTTTCTTT
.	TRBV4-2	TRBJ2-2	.	CASSQVAADTGELFF	TGTGCCAGCAGCCAAGTTGCAGCGGACACCGGGGAGCTGTTTTTT
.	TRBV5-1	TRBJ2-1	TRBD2	CASSYQLAGGGEQFF	TGCGCCAGCAGCTACCAACTAGCGGGGGGCGGTGAGCAGTTCTTC
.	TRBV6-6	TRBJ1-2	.	CASSNDSPGYTF	TGTGCCAGCAGTAACGACAGCCCCGGCTACACCTTC
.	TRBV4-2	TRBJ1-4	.	CASSQFQGTNEKLFF	TGTGCCAGCAGCCAATTCCAGGGCACTAATGAAAAACTGTTTTTT
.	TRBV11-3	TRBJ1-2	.	CASSSVWQGGVYGYTF	TGTGCCAGCAGCTCCGTGTGGCAGGGCGGAGTTTATGGCTACACCTTC
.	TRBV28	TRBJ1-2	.	CASSFPEGVGFF	TGTGCCAGCAGTTTCCCCGAAGGGGTCGGTTTCTTC
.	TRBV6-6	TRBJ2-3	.	CASSSPTSTDTQYF	TGTGCCAGCAGCTCCCCCACTAGCACAGATACGCAGTATTTT
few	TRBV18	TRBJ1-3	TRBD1	CASSVQGAGNTIYF	TGTGCCAGCTCGGTACAGGGGGCAGGAAACACCATATATTTT
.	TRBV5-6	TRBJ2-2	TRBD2	CASSIPGLAGQTGELFF	TGTGCCAGCAGCATCCCGGGACTAGCGGGACAAACCGGGGAGCTGTTTTTT
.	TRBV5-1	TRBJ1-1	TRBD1	CASSTGTGQAFF	TGCGCCAGCAGCACAGGGACAGGTCAAGCTTTCTTT
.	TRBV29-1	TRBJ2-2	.	CSVLGWGTGELFF	TGCAGCGTACTGGGATGGGGTACCGGGGAGCTGTTTTTT
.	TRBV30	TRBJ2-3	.	CAWSSLQGVRDTQYF	TGTGCCTGGAGTTCCCTACAGGGTGTGCGAGATACGCAGTATTTT
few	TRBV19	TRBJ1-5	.	CASSTVNWEPQHF	TGTGCCAGTAGTACTGTCAATTGGGAGCCCCAGCATTTT
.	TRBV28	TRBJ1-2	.	CASSLSVGGGPNLLRHRGYTF	TGTGCCAGCAGTTTAAGCGTCGGGGGGGGGCCAAACCTCTTAAGGCACCGTGGCTACACCTTC
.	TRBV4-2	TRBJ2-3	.	CASSQRDTQYF	TGTGCCAGCAGCCAAAGAGATACGCAGTATTTT
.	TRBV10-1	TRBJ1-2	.	CASSGSGGYTF	TGCGCCAGCAGCGGTTCCGGCGGCTACACCTTC
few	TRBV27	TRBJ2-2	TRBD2	CASSSPSTSGLFPGELFF	TGTGCCAGCAGTAGCCCCTCTACTAGCGGACTTTTTCCGGGGGAGCTGTTTTTT
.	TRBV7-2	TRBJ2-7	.	CASSLGGLQAYEQYF	TGTGCCAGCAGCTTAGGGGGGTTACAGGCCTACGAGCAGTACTTC
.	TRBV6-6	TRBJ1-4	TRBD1	CASGQGAEKLFF	TGTGCCAGCGGACAGGGAGCTGAAAAACTGTTTTTT
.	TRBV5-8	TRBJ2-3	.	CASSLGGLTDTQYF	TGTGCCAGCAGCTTGGGAGGGTTGACAGATACGCAGTATTTT
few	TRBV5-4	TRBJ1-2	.	CASKRDVEYYGYTF	TGTGCCAGCAAGCGTGACGTAGAGTACTATGGCTACACCTTC
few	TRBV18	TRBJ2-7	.	CASSQDVGRGVDEQYF	TGTGCCAGCTCACAAGACGTCGGCAGGGGTGTTGACGAGCAGTACTTC
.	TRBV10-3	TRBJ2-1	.	CAIRRELPYNEQFF	TGTGCCATCAGGAGGGAATTACCCTACAATGAGCAGTTCTTC
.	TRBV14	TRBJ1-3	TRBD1	CASSQEGTGGYYGNTIYF	TGTGCCAGCAGCCAAGAAGGGACAGGCGGCTATTATGGAAACACCATATATTTT
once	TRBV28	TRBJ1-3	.	CASSFRAIGIGGSGNTIYF	TGTGCCAGCAGTTTTAGGGCGATTGGTATAGGAGGCTCTGGAAACACCATATATTTT
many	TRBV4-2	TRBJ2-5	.	CASSQRNAETQYF	TGTGCCAGCAGCCAGAGAAACGCGGAGACCCAGTACTTC
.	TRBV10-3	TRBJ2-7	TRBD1	CAISLQGSPSGEQYF	TGTGCCATCAGCTTACAGGGGTCCCCCTCCGGGGAGCAGTACTTC
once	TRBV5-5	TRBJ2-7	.	CASSLSSYEQYF	TGTGCCAGCAGCTTGAGCTCCTACGAGCAGTACTTC
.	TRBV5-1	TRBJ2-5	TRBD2	CASSLEITSGRQTQYF	TGCGCCAGCAGCTTGGAAATTACTAGCGGGAGGCAGACCCAGTACTTC
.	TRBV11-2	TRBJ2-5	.	CASSSRGGSEGARETQYF	TGTGCCAGCAGCTCCCGGGGAGGGTCCGAGGGGGCGAGAGAGACCCAGTACTTC
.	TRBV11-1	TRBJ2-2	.	CASSLWERSGELFF	TGTGCCAGCAGCTTGTGGGAGAGGTCCGGGGAGCTGTTTTTT
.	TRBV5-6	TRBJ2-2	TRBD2	CASSWGLAGPSGTGELFF	TGTGCCAGCAGCTGGGGACTAGCGGGGCCTTCGGGCACCGGGGAGCTGTTTTTT
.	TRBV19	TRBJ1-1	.	CASIFEGSTEAFF	TGTGCCAGTATTTTTGAGGGGAGCACTGAAGCTTTCTTT
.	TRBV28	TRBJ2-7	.	CASSPAVKQYF	TGTGCCAGCAGTCCCGCTGTTAAGCAGTACTTC
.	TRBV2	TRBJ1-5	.	CASRGGSGNQPQHF	TGTGCCAGTCGGGGGGGCTCCGGCAATCAGCCCCAGCATTTT
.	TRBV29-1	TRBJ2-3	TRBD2	CSVQRGGDTQYF	TGCAGCGTTCAAAGGGGAGGGGATACGCAGTATTTT
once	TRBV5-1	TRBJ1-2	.	CASSLAVGARTYGYTF	TGCGCCAGCAGCTTGGCCGTGGGGGCGCGAACCTATGGCTACACCTTC